Following are 3 T cell receptor beta chains from one sample sequenced in a study of blood T cell repertoires in COVID-19. TCRdb keeps only in-frame clones here, not all; method: immunoSEQ multiplex PCR. Seen here are roughly 120,000 clones, around 86% observed once, and the top ten hold roughly 7.9%. Material for sequencing was peripheral blood. Source of these receptors: a man in his 70s with acute or convalescent COVID-19.

The CDR3 spells CAWSRTSGSGGELFF. CDR3 in DNA: TGTGCCTGGTCACGGACTAGCGGGTCGGGCGGGGAGCTGTTTTTT. J is TRBJ2-2 and V is TRBV30, with 11 bases fitting TRBD2. The germline V gene encodes CDR1 GTSNPN and CDR2 SVGIG (reference sequence). J gave up 7 bases and V 5 bases, and 9 bases lay outside the gene matches. The CDR3 length is 15 residues.

The CDR3 coding sequence is TGCGCCAGCAGCCATGAAGGGACTAGCGGCAATGAGCAGTTCTTC. Protein product: CASSHEGTSGNEQFF. The V gene is TRBV4-1, the J gene TRBJ2-1; 11 positions agree with TRBD2. Germline CDR1 is MGHRA and CDR2 is YSYEKL. The CDR3 is made up of 15 amino acids. Germline trimming cut 3 bases from V and 6 bases from J; bases unmatched to any gene: 4.

This chain joins TRBV3-1 (or the pseudogene TRBV3-2) and TRBJ2-1; 14 bases are shared with TRBD2. The CDR3 is 16 residues long. The germline V gene has CDR1 LGHDT and CDR2 YNNKEL (reference sequence). The ends lost 4 bases at V and 4 bases at J; junction bases unmatched: 3. CDR3 coding DNA: TGTGCCAGCAGCCGACGGACTAGCGGGGGGTACAATGAGCAGTTCTTC. This encodes CASSRRTSGGYNEQFF.